Described below is a single T cell receptor (beta chain) sequence and its context. The clone's antigen remains unknown. Base quality data are lacking; no much larger clone is found one base away. The sample is drawn from a study of early T cells in non-severe SARS-CoV-2 infection (dated by TCRdb to 2020 to 2022). About the study as a whole: Because TCR sequencing was done on bulk RNA from unsorted whole blood, the alpha and beta chains could not be paired. Findings and caveats that apply to the study as a whole: Matching against VDJdb was skewed toward anti-spike CD8 responses, likely underestimated virus-specific expansions, and missed private and CD4 specificities.

V is pruned by 4 bases and J by 4 bases, leaving 6 bases of the junction without a gene match. Sequences DFQATT (CDR1) and SNEGSKA (CDR2) are obtained from the germline V gene (reference sequence). Its CDR3 holds 13 amino acids, cysteine through phenylalanine. Only the CDR3 DNA stays, 39 bases, in frame from base 1. A case-control design nested within a healthcare worker cohort in London, UK, was used, with weekly nasopharyngeal swab PCR tests and blood sampling performed. Healthcare workers were recruited between 23 and 31 March 2020, during the week of the UK lockdown, and were followed weekly for up to roughly 16 weeks. The library was made by 5' RACE. TCRdb shows the sequencer as NextSeq 500. To correct for sequencing error and PCR bias, the TCR library protocol tagged individual cDNA molecules with unique molecular identifiers. Sequencing covered both TCR alpha and beta chains, and within each sample the abundances of alpha and beta sequences were tightly co-correlated. The study's own analysis went as follows. V gene, J gene and CDR3 annotation of TCR sequences was performed with Decombinator V4. TCRs were defined as expanded if a significant change between any two time points was detected under a Poisson model with p below 0.0001. TCR abundances were normalised to the total number of TCRs sequenced per sample and expressed as counts per million. MAIT TCRs were defined by TRAV1-2 paired with TRAJ12, TRAJ20 or TRAJ33, and iNKT TCRs by TRAV10 paired with TRAJ18. VDJdb, accessed 1 November 2021, was searched for CMV, EBV and SARS-CoV-2 annotated TCRs, with TCRs annotated for multiple antigens excluded. TCRdb took the public reads, trimmed them with fastp at Q25, ran MiXCR for clone calling and kept in-frame beta chains. Each CDR3 protein gets just one entry, which takes the most common genes and DNA from the rows behind it. TCRdb, not the original authors, processed these V and J calls. The sample table holds 55,000 to 70,000 distinct CDR3 sequences, of which over 7.5% were seen once. The ten largest make up 8.5% to 9% of the sample.

The clonotype was recovered from an adult who was a healthcare worker with PCR-confirmed SARS-CoV-2 infection or an uninfected control (not recorded which). The rearranged chain carries TRBV20-1 and TRBJ1-2, with 7 bases aligning to TRBD1. Sequencing was performed on whole blood. Read as DNA, the sequence is TGCAGTGCTAAAAGACAGGGATCCTATGGCTACACCTTC. Its protein product is CSAKRQGSYGYTF.